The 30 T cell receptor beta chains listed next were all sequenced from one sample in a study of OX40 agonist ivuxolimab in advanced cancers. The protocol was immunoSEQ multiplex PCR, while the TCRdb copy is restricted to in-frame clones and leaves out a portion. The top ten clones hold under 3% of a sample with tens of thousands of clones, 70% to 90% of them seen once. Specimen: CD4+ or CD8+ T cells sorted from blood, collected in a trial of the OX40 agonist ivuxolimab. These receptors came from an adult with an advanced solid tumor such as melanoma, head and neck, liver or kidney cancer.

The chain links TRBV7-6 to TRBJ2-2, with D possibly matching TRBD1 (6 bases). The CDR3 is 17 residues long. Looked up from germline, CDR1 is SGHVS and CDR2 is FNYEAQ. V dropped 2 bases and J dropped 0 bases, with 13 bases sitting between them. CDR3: CASSLSGRGSNTGELFF. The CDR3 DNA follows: TGTGCCAGCAGCTTATCCGGCAGGGGCTCGAACACCGGGGAGCTGTTTTTT.

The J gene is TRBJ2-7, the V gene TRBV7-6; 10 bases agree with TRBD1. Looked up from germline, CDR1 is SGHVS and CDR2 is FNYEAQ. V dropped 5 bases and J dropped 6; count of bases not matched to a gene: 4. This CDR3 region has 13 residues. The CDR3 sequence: CASSQGQGSEQYV. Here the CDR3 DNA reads TGTGCCAGCAGCCAGGGACAGGGGAGCGAGCAGTACGTC.

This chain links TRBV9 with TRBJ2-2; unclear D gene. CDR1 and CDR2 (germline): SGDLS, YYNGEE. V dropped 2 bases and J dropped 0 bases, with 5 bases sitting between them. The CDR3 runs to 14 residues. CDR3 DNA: TGTGCCAGCAGCGTCCTTGCGAACACCGGGGAGCTGTTTTTT. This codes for CASSVLANTGELFF. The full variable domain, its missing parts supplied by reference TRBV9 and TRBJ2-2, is DSGVTQTPKHLITATGQRVTLRCSPRSGDLSVYWYQQSLDQGLQFLIQYYNGEERAKGNILERFSAQQFPDLHSELNLSSLELGDSALYFCASSVLANTGELFFGEGSRLTVL.

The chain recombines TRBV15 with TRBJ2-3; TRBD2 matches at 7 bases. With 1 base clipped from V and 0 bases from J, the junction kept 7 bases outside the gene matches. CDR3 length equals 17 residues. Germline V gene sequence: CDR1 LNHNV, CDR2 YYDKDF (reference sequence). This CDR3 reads CATSRGGAGLSTDTQYF. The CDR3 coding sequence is TGTGCCACCAGCAGAGGGGGAGCGGGACTAAGCACAGATACGCAGTATTTT.

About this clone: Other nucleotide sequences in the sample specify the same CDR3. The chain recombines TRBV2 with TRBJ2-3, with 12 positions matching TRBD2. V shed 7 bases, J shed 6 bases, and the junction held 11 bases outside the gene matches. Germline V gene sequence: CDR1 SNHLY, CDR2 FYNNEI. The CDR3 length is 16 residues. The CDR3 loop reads CASTPGLAGGHDTQYF. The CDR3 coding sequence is TGTGCCAGCACCCCGGGGCTAGCGGGGGGGCACGATACGCAGTATTTT.

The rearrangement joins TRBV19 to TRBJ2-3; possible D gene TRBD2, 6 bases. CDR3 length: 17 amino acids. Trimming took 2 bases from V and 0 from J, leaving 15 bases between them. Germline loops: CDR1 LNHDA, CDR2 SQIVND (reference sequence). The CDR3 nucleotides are TGTGCCAGTAGTATAAAGGGTGGGCGGGGAAGCACAGATACGCAGTATTTT. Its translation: CASSIKGGRGSTDTQYF.

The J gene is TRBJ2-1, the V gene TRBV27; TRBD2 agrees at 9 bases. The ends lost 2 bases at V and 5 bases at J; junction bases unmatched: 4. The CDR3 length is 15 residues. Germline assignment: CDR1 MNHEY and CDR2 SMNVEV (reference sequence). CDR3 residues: CASSLSLAGNNEQFF. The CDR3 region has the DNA TGTGCCAGCAGTTTAAGTCTAGCGGGGAACAATGAGCAGTTCTTC.

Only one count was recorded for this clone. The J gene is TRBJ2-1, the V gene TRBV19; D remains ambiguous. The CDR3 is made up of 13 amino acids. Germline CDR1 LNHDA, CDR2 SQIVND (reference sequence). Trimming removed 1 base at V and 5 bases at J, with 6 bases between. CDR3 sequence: CASSIGTDNEQFF. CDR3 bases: TGTGCCAGTAGTATAGGGACGGACAATGAGCAGTTCTTC. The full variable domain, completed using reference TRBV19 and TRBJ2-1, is DGGITQSPKYLFRKEGQNVTLSCEQNLNHDAMYWYRQDPGQGLRLIYYSQIVNDFQKGDIAEGYSVSREKKESFPLTVTSAQKNPTAFYLCASSIGTDNEQFFGPGTRLTVL.

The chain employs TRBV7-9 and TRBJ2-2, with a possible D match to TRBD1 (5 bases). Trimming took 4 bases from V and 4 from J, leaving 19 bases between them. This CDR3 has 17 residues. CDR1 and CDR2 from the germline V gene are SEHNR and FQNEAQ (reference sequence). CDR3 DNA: TGTGCCAGCAGCTCTCTATACGACAGTCAAACCACCGGGGAGCTGTTTTTT. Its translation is CASSSLYDSQTTGELFF.

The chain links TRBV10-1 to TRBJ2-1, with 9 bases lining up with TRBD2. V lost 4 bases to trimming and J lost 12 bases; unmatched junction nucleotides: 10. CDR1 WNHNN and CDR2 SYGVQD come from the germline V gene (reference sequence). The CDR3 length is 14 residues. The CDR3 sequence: CASSGVNAGGVQFF. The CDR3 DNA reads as TGCGCCAGCAGTGGGGTAAATGCGGGGGGGGTGCAGTTCTTC.

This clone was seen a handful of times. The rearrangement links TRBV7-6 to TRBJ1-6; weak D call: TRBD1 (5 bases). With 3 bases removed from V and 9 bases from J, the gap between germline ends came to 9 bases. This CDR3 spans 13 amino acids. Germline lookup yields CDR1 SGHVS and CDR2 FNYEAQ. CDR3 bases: TGTGCCAGCAGCTTGGGGCGGTTTTCACCCCTCCACTTT. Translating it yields CASSLGRFSPLHF. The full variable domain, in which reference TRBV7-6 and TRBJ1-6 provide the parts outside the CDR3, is GAGVSQSPRYKVTKRGQDVALRCDPISGHVSLYWYRQALGQGPEFLTYFNYEAQQDKSGLPNDRFSAERPEGSISTLTIQRTEQRDSAMYRCASSLGRFSPLHFGNGTRLTVT.

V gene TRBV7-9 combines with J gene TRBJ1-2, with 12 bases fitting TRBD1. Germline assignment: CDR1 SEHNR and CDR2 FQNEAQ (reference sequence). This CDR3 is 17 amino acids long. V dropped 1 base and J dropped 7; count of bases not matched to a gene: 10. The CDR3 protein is CASSLEGAGQGAGGYTF. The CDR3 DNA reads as TGTGCCAGCAGCTTAGAAGGCGCGGGACAGGGGGCCGGTGGCTACACCTTC. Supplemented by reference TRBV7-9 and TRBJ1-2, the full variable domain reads DTGVSQNPRHKITKRGQNVTFRCDPISEHNRLYWYRQTLGQGPEFLTYFQNEAQLEKSRLLSDRFSAERPKGSFSTLEIQRTEQGDSAMYLCASSLEGAGQGAGGYTFGSGTRLTVV.

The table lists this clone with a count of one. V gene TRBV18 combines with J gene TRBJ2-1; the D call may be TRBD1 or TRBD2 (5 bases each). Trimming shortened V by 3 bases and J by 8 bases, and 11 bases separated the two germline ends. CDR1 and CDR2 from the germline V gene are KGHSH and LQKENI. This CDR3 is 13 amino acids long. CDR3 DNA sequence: TGTGCCAGCTCACCGGGGGTAGTTGATGAGCAGTTCTTC. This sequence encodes CASSPGVVDEQFF.

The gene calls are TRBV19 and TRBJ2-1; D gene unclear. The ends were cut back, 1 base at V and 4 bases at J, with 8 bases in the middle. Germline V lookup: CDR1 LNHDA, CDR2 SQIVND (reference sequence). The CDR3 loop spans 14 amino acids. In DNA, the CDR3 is TGTGCCAGTAGTATAGCCTCGAGATACAATGAGCAGTTCTTC. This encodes CASSIASRYNEQFF.

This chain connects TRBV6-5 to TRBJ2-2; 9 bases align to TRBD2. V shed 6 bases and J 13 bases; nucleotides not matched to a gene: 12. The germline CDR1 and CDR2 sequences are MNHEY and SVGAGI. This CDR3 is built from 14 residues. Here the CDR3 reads CASRPGTSRQWLFF. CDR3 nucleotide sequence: TGTGCCAGCAGACCCGGGACTAGCCGACAGTGGCTGTTTTTT.

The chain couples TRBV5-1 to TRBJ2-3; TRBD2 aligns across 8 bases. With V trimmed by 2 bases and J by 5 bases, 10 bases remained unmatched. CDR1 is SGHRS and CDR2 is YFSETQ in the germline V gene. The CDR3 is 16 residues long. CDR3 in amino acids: CASSLQAGGRGDTQYF. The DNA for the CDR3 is TGCGCCAGCAGCTTACAGGCGGGGGGCCGGGGAGATACGCAGTATTTT.

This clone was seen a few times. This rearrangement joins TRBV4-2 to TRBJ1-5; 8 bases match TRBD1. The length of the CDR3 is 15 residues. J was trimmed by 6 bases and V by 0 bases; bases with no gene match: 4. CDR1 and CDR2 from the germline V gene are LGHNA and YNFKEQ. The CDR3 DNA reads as TGTGCCAGCAGCCAAGAAACAGGGGGAGGTCAGCCCCAGCATTTT. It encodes CASSQETGGGQPQHF.

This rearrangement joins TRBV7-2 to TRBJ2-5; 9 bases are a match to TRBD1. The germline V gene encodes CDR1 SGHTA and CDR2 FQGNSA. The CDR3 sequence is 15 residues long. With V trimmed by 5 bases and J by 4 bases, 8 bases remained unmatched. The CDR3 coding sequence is TGTGCCAGCAGCCGGGCGGGACAGGGAGCAGAGACCCAGTACTTC. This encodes CASSRAGQGAETQYF.

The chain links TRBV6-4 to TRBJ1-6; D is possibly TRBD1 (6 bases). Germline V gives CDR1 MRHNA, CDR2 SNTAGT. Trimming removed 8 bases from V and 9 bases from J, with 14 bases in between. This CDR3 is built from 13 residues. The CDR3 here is CASGPQQGSPLHF. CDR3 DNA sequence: TGTGCCAGCGGGCCACAACAGGGTTCACCCCTCCACTTT.

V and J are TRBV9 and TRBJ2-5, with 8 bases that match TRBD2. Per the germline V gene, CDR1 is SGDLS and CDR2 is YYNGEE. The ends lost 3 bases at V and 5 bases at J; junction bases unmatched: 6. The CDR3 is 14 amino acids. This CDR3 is CASSAAPGGETQYF. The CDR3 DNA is TGTGCCAGCAGCGCCGCCCCGGGGGGGGAGACCCAGTACTTC.

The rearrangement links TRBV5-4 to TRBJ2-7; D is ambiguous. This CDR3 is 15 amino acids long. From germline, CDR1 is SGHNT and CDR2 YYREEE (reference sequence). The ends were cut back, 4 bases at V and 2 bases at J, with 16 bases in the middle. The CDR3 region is CASSQPGKAPYEQYF. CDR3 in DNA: TGTGCCAGCAGCCAACCCGGTAAAGCGCCCTACGAGCAGTACTTC. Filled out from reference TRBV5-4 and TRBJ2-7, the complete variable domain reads ETGVTQSPTHLIKTRGQQVTLRCSSQSGHNTVSWYQQALGQGPQFIFQYYREEENGRGNFPPRFSGLQFPNYSSELNVNALELDDSALYLCASSQPGKAPYEQYFGPGTRLTVT.

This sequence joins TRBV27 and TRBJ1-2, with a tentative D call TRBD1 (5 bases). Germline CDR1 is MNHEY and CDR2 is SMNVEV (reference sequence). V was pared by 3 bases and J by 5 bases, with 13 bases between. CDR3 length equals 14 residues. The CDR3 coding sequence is TGTGCCAGCAGTTTTACCGGGACGGGGTATGGCTACACCTTC. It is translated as CASSFTGTGYGYTF.

CDR3 residues: CASSLAAGKSVGEKLFF. CDR3 nucleotide sequence: TGCGCCAGCAGCTTGGCGGCAGGTAAAAGCGTTGGAGAAAAACTGTTTTTT. This chain connects TRBV5-1 to TRBJ1-4; D call uncertain. Germline V gene lookup returns CDR1 SGHRS and CDR2 YFSETQ. Trimming left V 0 bases short and J 8 bases short, with 20 bases between. The CDR3 contains 17 residues.

CDR3 coding DNA: TGTGCCAGCAGCCTCCAAGAGACCCAGTACTTC. This translates into CASSLQETQYF. The genes are TRBV7-9 and TRBJ2-5; D gene ambiguous. The V end was cut by 5 bases, the J end by 1 base, with 2 bases between. CDR1 is SEHNR, CDR2 FQNEAQ, per germline (reference sequence). CDR3 length: 11 residues.

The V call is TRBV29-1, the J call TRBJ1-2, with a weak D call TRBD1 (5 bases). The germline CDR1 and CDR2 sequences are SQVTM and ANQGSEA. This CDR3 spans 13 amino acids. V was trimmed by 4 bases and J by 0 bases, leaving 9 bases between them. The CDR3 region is CSVGVTANYGYTF. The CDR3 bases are TGCAGCGTTGGGGTGACAGCTAACTATGGCTACACCTTC.

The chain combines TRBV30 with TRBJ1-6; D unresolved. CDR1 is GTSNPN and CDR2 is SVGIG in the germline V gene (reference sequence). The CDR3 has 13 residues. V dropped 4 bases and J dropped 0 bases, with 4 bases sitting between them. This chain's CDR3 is CAWTSSYNSPLHF. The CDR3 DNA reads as TGTGCCTGGACCTCCTCCTATAATTCACCCCTCCACTTT.

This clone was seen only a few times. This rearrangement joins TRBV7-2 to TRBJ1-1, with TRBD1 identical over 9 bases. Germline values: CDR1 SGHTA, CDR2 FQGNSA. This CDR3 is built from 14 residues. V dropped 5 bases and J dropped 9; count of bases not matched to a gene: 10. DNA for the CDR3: TGTGCCAGCAGCCGAACCGGGACAGGGTGGAAAGCTTTCTTT. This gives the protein CASSRTGTGWKAFF. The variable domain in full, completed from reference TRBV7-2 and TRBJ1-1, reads GAGVSQSPSNKVTEKGKDVELRCDPISGHTALYWYRQSLGQGLEFLIYFQGNSAPDKSGLPSDRFSAERTGGSVSTLTIQRTQQEDSAVYLCASSRTGTGWKAFFGQGTRLTVV.

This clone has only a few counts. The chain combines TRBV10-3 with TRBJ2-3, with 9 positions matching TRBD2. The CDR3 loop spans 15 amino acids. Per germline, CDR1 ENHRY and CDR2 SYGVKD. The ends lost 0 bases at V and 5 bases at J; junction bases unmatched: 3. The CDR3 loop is CAISESTTSGDTQYF. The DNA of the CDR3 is TGTGCCATCAGTGAGTCGACGACTAGCGGAGATACGCAGTATTTT.

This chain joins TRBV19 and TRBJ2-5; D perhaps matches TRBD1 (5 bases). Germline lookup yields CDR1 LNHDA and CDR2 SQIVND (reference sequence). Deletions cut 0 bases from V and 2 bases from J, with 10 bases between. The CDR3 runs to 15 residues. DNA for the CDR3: TGTGCCAGTAGTATAGATAGACAGCTACAAGAGACCCAGTACTTC. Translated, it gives CASSIDRQLQETQYF.

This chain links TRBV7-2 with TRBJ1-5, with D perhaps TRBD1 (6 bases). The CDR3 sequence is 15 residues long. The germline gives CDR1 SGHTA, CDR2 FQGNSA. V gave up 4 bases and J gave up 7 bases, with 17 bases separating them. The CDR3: CASSYERGGGQPQHF. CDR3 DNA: TGTGCCAGCAGCTATGAACGTGGGGGGGGCCAGCCCCAGCATTTT. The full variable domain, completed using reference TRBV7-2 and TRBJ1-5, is GAGVSQSPSNKVTEKGKDVELRCDPISGHTALYWYRQSLGQGLEFLIYFQGNSAPDKSGLPSDRFSAERTGGSVSTLTIQRTQQEDSAVYLCASSYERGGGQPQHFGDGTRLSIL.